A single sample is the source of the 24 T cell receptor beta chains below, sequenced in a study of blood T cell repertoires in COVID-19. TCRdb keeps only in-frame clones here, not all; method: immunoSEQ multiplex PCR. This table has 150,000 to 200,000 clones, around four fifths appearing once. The sample consisted of peripheral blood. Every receptor here comes from a woman aged 70-85 years with COVID-19, enrolled during active disease.

The chain recombines TRBV29-1 with TRBJ2-3; possibly TRBD2 for D (5 bases). The ends were cut back, 7 bases at V and 1 base at J, with 9 bases in the middle. This CDR3 region has 12 residues. Germline V gene data show CDR1 as SQVTM and CDR2 as ANQGSEA. The CDR3 reads CSAVGGTDTQYF. The CDR3 region has the DNA TGCAGCGCTGTGGGAGGCACAGATACGCAGTATTTT.

V usage is TRBV5-8 and J usage is TRBJ1-1; possible D gene TRBD1, 6 bases. Trimming took off 4 bases at V and 5 bases at J, with 18 bases between the two ends. This CDR3 region has 15 residues. From germline, CDR1 is SGHTS and CDR2 YDEGEE. The CDR3 is CASSPRTVRATEAFF. The CDR3 DNA reads TGTGCCAGCAGCCCGAGGACAGTAAGGGCGACTGAAGCTTTCTTT.

The chain carries TRBV28 and TRBJ1-2, with a weak D call TRBD1 (6 bases). This CDR3 has 14 amino acids. From germline, CDR1 is MDHEN and CDR2 SYDVKM. Deletions cut 7 bases from V and 2 bases from J, with 14 bases between. CDR3 region: CASKRRTVNYGYTF. The DNA for the CDR3 is TGTGCCAGCAAGAGACGGACAGTCAACTATGGCTACACCTTC.

The chain uses TRBV3-1 (or the pseudogene TRBV3-2) and TRBJ2-7; 8 nucleotides align to TRBD2. CDR1 is LGHDT and CDR2 is YNNKEL in the germline V gene (reference sequence). V gave up 1 base and J gave up 6 bases; unmatched junction bases: 5. This CDR3 has 14 residues. CDR3 protein: CASSQAGGPGEQYF. The CDR3 DNA reads TGTGCCAGCAGCCAAGCGGGAGGGCCGGGCGAGCAGTACTTC.

The chain couples TRBV29-1 to TRBJ1-1; no firm D call. Germline loops: CDR1 SQVTM, CDR2 ANQGSEA. With 6 bases removed from V and 0 bases from J, the gap between germline ends came to 11 bases. This CDR3 comprises 13 residues. This chain's CDR3 is CSVLTGLNTEAFF. The CDR3 bases are TGCAGCGTCCTTACGGGGTTGAACACTGAAGCTTTCTTT.

The chain is built from TRBV28 and TRBJ1-2; D might be TRBD1 (5 bases). Germline-derived CDR1 and CDR2 are MDHEN and SYDVKM. V was trimmed by 5 bases and J by 4 bases, leaving 11 bases between them. The CDR3 is made up of 13 amino acids. The CDR3 sequence is CASSPWGVYGYTF. The CDR3 coding sequence is TGTGCCAGCAGTCCTTGGGGGGTCTATGGCTACACCTTC.

V usage is TRBV4-1 and J usage is TRBJ2-1, with a weak D call TRBD2 (6 bases). Germline assignment: CDR1 MGHRA and CDR2 YSYEKL. Trimming removed 4 bases from V and 8 bases from J, with 15 bases in between. There are 14 residues in the CDR3. This CDR3 is CASSPERASYEQFF. DNA of the CDR3: TGCGCCAGCAGCCCGGAGCGGGCTAGCTATGAGCAGTTCTTC.

This sequence joins TRBV3-1 (or the pseudogene TRBV3-2) and TRBJ2-7; D gene uncertain. Germline V gene lookup returns CDR1 LGHDT and CDR2 YNNKEL (reference sequence). V lost 0 bases, J lost 1 base, and 7 bases lay in between. The CDR3 totals 14 residues. The CDR3 nucleotides are TGTGCCAGCAGCCAAGATCCAGGATCCTACGAGCAGTACTTC. Protein sequence: CASSQDPGSYEQYF.

The genes are TRBV11-2 and TRBJ2-3; D is possibly TRBD2 (5 bases). Between the trimmed V and J ends, which lost 5 bases and 1 base, there was a span of 13 bases. The germline gives CDR1 SGHAT, CDR2 FQNNGV. The CDR3 has 15 amino acids. DNA for the CDR3: TGTGCCAGCAGCGAGGCTACGCGGGGCACAGATACGCAGTATTTT. This codes for CASSEATRGTDTQYF.

In this sample, this clone turned up a few times. V and J are TRBV27 and TRBJ1-2; the D gene is possibly TRBD1 (5 bases). The V gene lost 5 bases and the J gene lost 2 bases, with 12 bases spanning the gap. Germline V gene data show CDR1 as MNHEY and CDR2 as SMNVEV (reference sequence). The CDR3 has 14 amino acids. The CDR3 reads CASSVTGGNYGYTF. DNA for the CDR3: TGTGCCAGCAGTGTGACGGGGGGGAACTATGGCTACACCTTC.

This chain uses TRBV6-1 with TRBJ2-3; D not resolved. The CDR3 has 16 amino acids. From germline, CDR1 is MNHNS and CDR2 SASEGT. V was clipped by 0 bases and J by 0 bases, with 10 bases between them. The CDR3 DNA follows: TGTGCCAGCAGTGAAGCGATTCGCTATAGCACAGATACGCAGTATTTT. It specifies CASSEAIRYSTDTQYF.

This rearrangement joins TRBV3-1 (or the pseudogene TRBV3-2) to TRBJ2-3; no clear D gene. Germline-derived CDR1 and CDR2 are LGHDT and YNNKEL (reference sequence). This CDR3 has 14 residues. Trimming left V 3 bases short and J 4 bases short, with 11 bases between. In nucleotides, the CDR3 is TGTGCCAGCAGCCACTCGAGGTCGGCAGATACGCAGTATTTT. This encodes CASSHSRSADTQYF.

The chain carries TRBV18 and TRBJ1-2; possibly TRBD1 for D (6 bases). Trimming pared 4 bases from V and 2 bases from J, leaving 11 bases between. Germline assignment: CDR1 KGHSH and CDR2 LQKENI. The CDR3 consists of 14 residues. The CDR3 DNA reads TGTGCCAGCTCACTAAGACAGGAAAACTATGGCTACACCTTC. Protein product: CASSLRQENYGYTF.

V usage is TRBV3-1 (or the pseudogene TRBV3-2) and J usage is TRBJ2-7; tentative D call: TRBD2 (5 bases). Germline CDR1 reads LGHDT; CDR2 reads YNNKEL (reference sequence). The CDR3 runs to 13 residues. The V end was cut by 2 bases, the J end by 6 bases, with 11 bases between. The CDR3 DNA sequence: TGTGCCAGCAGCCAATTGGGAGTCCTCGAGCAGTACTTC. Its protein product is CASSQLGVLEQYF.

Turning to this clone: The junction differs from germline at one of its ends, possibly a read error. The J gene is TRBJ2-2, the V gene TRBV7-7, with 10 bases that match TRBD1. This CDR3 is 16 amino acids long. Germline V CDR1 and CDR2: SSHAT, FNYEAQ (reference sequence). CDR3 amino acids: CASSPRAGQGAGELFF. The CDR3 bases are TGTGCTAGCAGCCCAAGGGCCGGACAGGGGGCCGGGGAGCTGTTTTTT.

This chain links TRBV5-6 with TRBJ2-3; D perhaps matches TRBD2 (6 bases). CDR1 and CDR2 from the germline V gene are SGHDT and YYEEEE. CDR3 length: 13 residues. V lost 3 bases and J 4 bases, leaving 9 bases between the germline ends. CDR3 protein: CASSSRRADTQYF. The CDR3 DNA is TGTGCCAGCAGCTCACGGAGGGCAGATACGCAGTATTTT. The entire variable domain, with the rest obtained from reference TRBV5-6 and TRBJ2-3, is as follows: DAGVTQSPTHLIKTRGQQVTLRCSPKSGHDTVSWYQQALGQGPQFIFQYYEEEERQRGNFPDRFSGHQFPNYSSELNVNALLLGDSALYLCASSSRRADTQYFGPGTRLTVL.

The rearrangement uses TRBV2 and TRBJ1-1; D is undetermined. The V gene's germline CDR1 is SNHLY and CDR2 FYNNEI. The V end was cut by 6 bases, the J end by 9 bases, with 11 bases between. CDR3 length: 11 amino acids. DNA for the CDR3: TGTGCCAGCAGCCCTGCGGGGAAAGCTTTCTTT. Its protein is CASSPAGKAFF.

The chain combines TRBV6-5 with TRBJ1-6; D is perhaps TRBD1 (5 bases). The CDR3 length is 13 residues. The germline CDR1 and CDR2 sequences are MNHEY and SVGAGI. The V end lost 7 bases, the J end lost 10 bases, and 14 bases lay between the germline ends. CDR3 in amino acids: CASIRQTESPLHF. CDR3 nucleotides: TGTGCCAGCATCCGCCAGACAGAATCACCCCTCCACTTT.

The V and J genes are TRBV7-3 and TRBJ1-5, with D unclear. This CDR3 has 15 amino acids. V was cut by 2 bases and J by 5 bases, with 13 bases left in between. Per germline, CDR1 SGHTA and CDR2 FQGTGA. The CDR3 DNA reads TGTGCCAGCAGCTTAGATGGCCGCAGCGATCAGCCCCAGCATTTT. The encoded protein is CASSLDGRSDQPQHF.

There are a few counts of this clone. This sequence joins TRBV27 and TRBJ1-2; TRBD1 aligns across 9 bases. Unmatched junction bases numbered 5, after V lost 4 bases and J lost 5 bases. Germline CDR1 reads MNHEY; CDR2 reads SMNVEV (reference sequence). This CDR3 spans 14 amino acids. The CDR3 DNA reads as TGTGCCAGCAGTTCAACCGGGACAGGGTATGGCTACACCTTC. It translates to CASSSTGTGYGYTF.

This clone was counted a single time. The chain uses TRBV6-5 and TRBJ1-1, with a weak D call TRBD1 (5 bases). The CDR3 spans 15 residues. V gave up 0 bases and J gave up 6 bases, with 14 bases separating them. Germline V gene lookup returns CDR1 MNHEY and CDR2 SVGAGI. Written as DNA, the CDR3 is TGTGCCAGCAGTTACTCGACGCAGGGAGGATCTGAAGCTTTCTTT. This sequence encodes CASSYSTQGGSEAFF.

The V and J genes are TRBV28 and TRBJ1-4, with a weak D call TRBD1 (5 bases). The CDR3 has 15 residues. V was cut by 4 bases and J by 7 bases, with 16 bases left in between. CDR1 is MDHEN and CDR2 is SYDVKM in the germline V gene. The CDR3: CASSSTVAGIEKLFF. The CDR3 bases are TGTGCCAGCAGTTCGACGGTGGCAGGGATTGAAAAACTGTTTTTT.

This clone is a singleton in its sample. The gene calls are TRBV7-9 and TRBJ2-7; TRBD2 matches 9 bases. Trimming at V came to 1 base and at J to 2 bases, leaving 3 bases not matched to a gene. The CDR3 totals 15 residues. Germline V CDR1 and CDR2: SEHNR, FQNEAQ (reference sequence). DNA of the CDR3: TGTGCCAGCAGCTTAGGGGTAGCGGGGGCCTACGAGCAGTACTTC. Protein: CASSLGVAGAYEQYF.

This chain connects TRBV28 to TRBJ2-2; D possibly corresponds to TRBD1 (7 bases). The CDR3 sequence is 15 residues long. The germline V and J ends were trimmed by 6 bases and 2 bases, with 13 bases remaining between them. Germline V gives CDR1 MDHEN, CDR2 SYDVKM. CDR3 residues: CASRGGGYNTGELFF. In DNA, the CDR3 is TGTGCCAGCAGAGGAGGGGGCTACAACACCGGGGAGCTGTTTTTT.